This T cell receptor beta chain emerged from a study of T cells in Graves' hyperthyroidism and ophthalmopathy. Regarding the study as a whole: From stable hyperthyroidism, ophthalmopathy was set apart by a 13 V-J model.

This clonotype showed up many times. Its antigen is unknown. V dropped 5 bases and J dropped 7 bases, with 16 bases sitting between them. This CDR3 spans 14 amino acids. Germline V CDR1 and CDR2: SGHRS, YFSETQ. Amplified regions were TCR beta CDR3 sequences from RNA transcripts. TCR CDR3 underwent first-round RT-PCR with the HTBI primer set. MiXCR was run by TCRdb on the multiplex PCR reads, yielding one entry per CDR3 protein. The table records 300,000 or so distinct CDR3 sequences, roughly 17% of them present only once. J is TRBJ1-5 and V is TRBV5-1, with D unclear. Sequenced material: blood. This receptor was identified in a man aged 25-40 years with Graves' hyperthyroidism. The CDR3 nucleotides read TGCGCCAGCAGACTGACGACACCAATACAGCCCCAGCATTTT. Translation: CASRLTTPIQPQHF.